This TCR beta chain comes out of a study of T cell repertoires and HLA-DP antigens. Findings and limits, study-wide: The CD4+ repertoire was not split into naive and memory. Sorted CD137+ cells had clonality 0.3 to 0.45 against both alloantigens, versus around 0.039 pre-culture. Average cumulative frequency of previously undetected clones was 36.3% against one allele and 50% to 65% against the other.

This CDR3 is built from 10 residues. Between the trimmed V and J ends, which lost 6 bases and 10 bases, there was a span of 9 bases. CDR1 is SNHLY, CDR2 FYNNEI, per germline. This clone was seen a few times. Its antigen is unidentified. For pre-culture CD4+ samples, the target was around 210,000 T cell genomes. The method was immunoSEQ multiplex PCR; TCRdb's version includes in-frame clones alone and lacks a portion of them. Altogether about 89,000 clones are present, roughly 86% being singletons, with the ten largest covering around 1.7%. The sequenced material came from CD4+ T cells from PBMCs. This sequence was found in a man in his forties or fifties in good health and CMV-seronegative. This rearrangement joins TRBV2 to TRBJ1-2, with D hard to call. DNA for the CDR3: TGTGCCAGCAGCCCCAGGTACTACACCTTC. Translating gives CASSPRYYTF.